This TCR beta chain was observed in a study of blood T cell repertoires in COVID-19. Looking at the study overall: The United States, Italy and Spain were the sources of the acute and convalescent COVID-19 samples.

Seattle patients were enrolled during active infection and followed longitudinally. TCRdb keeps only in-frame clones here, not all; method: immunoSEQ multiplex PCR. The sample shows a few hundred thousand clones, about 88% of them seen only once. The CDR3 length is 15 residues. Germline assignment: CDR1 SGHAT and CDR2 FQNNGV. V was clipped by 5 bases and J by 1 base, with 14 bases between them. Sequencing was done on a sample of peripheral blood. The rearrangement links TRBV11-2 to TRBJ1-2; D perhaps matches TRBD1 (6 bases). The clonotype was recovered from a woman in her fifties or sixties with COVID-19, enrolled during active disease. The CDR3 DNA is TGTGCCAGCAGCGTTGCCAGGGGTTATAACTATGGCTACACCTTC. Amino acids: CASSVARGYNYGYTF.